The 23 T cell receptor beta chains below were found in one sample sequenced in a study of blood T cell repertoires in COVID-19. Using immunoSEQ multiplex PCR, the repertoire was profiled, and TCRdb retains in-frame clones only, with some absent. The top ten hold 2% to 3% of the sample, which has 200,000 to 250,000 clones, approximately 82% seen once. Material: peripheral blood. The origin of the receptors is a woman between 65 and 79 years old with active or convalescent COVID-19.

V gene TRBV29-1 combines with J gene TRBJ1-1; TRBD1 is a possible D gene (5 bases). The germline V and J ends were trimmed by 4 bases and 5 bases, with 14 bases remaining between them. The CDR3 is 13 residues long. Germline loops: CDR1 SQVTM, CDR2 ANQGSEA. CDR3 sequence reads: CSVVGYGGTEAFF. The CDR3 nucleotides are TGCAGCGTTGTGGGGTACGGGGGGACTGAAGCTTTCTTT.

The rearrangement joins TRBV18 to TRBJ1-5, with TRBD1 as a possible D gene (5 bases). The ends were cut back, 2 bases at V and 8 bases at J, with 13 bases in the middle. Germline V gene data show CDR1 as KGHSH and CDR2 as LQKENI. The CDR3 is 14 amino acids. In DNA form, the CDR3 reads TGTGCCAGCTCACCATCCGGGGGTAGGAAGCCCCAGCATTTT. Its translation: CASSPSGGRKPQHF. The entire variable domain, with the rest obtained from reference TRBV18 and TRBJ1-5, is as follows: NAGVMQNPRHLVRRRGQEARLRCSPMKGHSHVYWYRQLPEEGLKFMVYLQKENIIDESGMPKERFSAEFPKEGPSILRIQQVVRGDSAAYFCASSPSGGRKPQHFGDGTRLSIL.

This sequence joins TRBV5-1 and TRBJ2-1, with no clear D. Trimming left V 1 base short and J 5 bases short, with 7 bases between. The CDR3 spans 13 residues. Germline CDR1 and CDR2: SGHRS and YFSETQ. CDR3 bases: TGCGCCAGCAGCTTGAACTACGACAATGAGCAGTTCTTC. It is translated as CASSLNYDNEQFF.

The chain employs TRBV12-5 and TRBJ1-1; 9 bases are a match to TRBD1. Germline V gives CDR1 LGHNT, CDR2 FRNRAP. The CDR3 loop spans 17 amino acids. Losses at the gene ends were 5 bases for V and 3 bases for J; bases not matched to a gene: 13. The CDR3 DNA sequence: TGTGCTAGTGGTCGGAAACAGGGGGCTGGAATGTACACTGAAGCTTTCTTT. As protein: CASGRKQGAGMYTEAFF.

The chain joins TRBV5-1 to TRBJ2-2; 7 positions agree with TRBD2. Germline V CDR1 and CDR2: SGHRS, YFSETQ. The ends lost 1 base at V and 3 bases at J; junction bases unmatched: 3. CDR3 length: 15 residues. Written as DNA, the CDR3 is TGCGCCAGCAGCTTGCCGGGAGGAGACACCGGGGAGCTGTTTTTT. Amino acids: CASSLPGGDTGELFF.

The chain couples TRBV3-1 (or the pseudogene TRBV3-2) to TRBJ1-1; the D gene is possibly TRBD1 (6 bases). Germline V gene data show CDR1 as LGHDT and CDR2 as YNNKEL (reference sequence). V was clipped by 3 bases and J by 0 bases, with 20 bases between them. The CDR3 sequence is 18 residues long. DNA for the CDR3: TGTGCCAGCAGCCATAGCTCGGGGGGGGACACTTTGAACACTGAAGCTTTCTTT. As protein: CASSHSSGGDTLNTEAFF.

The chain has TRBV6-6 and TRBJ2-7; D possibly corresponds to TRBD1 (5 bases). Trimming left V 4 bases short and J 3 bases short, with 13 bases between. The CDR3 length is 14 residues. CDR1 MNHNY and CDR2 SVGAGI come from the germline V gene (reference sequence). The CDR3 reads CASSSSREFYEQYF. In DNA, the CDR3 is TGTGCCAGCAGTTCTTCCAGGGAATTCTACGAGCAGTACTTC.

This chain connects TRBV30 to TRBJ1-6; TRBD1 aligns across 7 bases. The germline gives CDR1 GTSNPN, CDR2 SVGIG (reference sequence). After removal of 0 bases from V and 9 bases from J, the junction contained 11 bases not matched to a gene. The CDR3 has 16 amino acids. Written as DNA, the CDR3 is TGTGCCTGGAGTGTACGCCCAGAGGGGGCGGCTTCACCCCTCCACTTT. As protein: CAWSVRPEGAASPLHF.

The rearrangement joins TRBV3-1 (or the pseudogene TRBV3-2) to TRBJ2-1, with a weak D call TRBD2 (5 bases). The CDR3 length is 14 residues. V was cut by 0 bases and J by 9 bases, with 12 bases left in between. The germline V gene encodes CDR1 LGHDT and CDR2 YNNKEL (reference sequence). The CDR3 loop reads CASSQEWRRGEQFF. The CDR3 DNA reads TGTGCCAGCAGCCAAGAGTGGCGCCGGGGTGAGCAGTTCTTC.

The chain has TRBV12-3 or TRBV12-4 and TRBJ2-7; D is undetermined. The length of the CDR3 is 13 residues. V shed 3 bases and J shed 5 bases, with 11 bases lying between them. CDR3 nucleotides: TGTGCCAGCAGTTTTACGCGGTGGGACGAGCAGTACTTC. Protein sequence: CASSFTRWDEQYF.

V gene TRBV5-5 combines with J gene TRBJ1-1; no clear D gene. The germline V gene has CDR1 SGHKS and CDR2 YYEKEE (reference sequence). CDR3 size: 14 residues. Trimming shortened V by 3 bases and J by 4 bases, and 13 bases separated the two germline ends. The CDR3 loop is CASSSLQVSTEAFF. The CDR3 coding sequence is TGTGCCAGCAGCTCCCTCCAGGTGAGCACTGAAGCTTTCTTT.

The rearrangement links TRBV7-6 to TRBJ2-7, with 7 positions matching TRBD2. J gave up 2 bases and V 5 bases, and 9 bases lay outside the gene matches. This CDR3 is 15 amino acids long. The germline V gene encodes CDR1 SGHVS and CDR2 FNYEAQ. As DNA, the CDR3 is TGTGCCAGCAGCGAGCAGGGAGGGGCCCCCTACGAGCAGTACTTC. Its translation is CASSEQGGAPYEQYF.

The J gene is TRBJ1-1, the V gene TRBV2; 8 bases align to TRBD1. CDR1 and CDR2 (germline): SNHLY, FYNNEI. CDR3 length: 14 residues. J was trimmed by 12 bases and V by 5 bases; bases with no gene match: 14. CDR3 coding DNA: TGTGCCAGCAGTCCGGACAGGGTGCATCATTCCCCTTTCTTT. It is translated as CASSPDRVHHSPFF.

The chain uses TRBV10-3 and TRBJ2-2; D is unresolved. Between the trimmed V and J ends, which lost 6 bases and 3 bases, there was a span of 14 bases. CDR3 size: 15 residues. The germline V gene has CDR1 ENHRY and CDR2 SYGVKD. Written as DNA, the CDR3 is TGTGCCATCAGGCCGCGTGCAGAGGACACCGGGGAGCTGTTTTTT. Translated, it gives CAIRPRAEDTGELFF.

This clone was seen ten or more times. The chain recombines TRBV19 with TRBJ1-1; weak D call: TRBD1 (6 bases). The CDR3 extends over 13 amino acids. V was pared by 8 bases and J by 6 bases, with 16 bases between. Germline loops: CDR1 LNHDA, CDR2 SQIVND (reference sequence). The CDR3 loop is CASHPQGQSEAFF. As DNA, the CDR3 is TGTGCCAGTCACCCTCAGGGGCAATCTGAAGCTTTCTTT.

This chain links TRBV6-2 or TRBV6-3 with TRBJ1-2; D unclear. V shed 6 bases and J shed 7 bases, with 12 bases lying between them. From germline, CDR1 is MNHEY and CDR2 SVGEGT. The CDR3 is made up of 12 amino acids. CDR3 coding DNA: TGTGCCAGCAGACCTCCCGGGTCTGGCTACACCTTC. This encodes CASRPPGSGYTF.

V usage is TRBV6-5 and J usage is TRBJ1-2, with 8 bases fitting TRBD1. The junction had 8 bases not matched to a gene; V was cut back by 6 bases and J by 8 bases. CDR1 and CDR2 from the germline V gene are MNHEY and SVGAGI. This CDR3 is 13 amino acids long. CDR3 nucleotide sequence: TGTGCCAGCAGCAAGGACAGGGCGGGAGGCTACACCTTC. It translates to CASSKDRAGGYTF.

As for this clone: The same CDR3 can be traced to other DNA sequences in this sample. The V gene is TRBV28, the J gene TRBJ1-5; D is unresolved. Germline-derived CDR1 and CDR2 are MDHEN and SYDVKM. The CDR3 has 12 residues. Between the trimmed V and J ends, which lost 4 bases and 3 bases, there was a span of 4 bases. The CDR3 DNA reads TGTGCCAGCAGTTCCAACAATCAGCCCCAGCATTTT. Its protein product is CASSSNNQPQHF.

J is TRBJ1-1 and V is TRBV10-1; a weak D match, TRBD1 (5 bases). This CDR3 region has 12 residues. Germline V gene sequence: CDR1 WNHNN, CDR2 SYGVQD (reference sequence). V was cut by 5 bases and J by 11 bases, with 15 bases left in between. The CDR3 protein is CASSPAGPSAFF. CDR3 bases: TGCGCCAGCAGTCCGGCAGGGCCCTCGGCTTTCTTT.

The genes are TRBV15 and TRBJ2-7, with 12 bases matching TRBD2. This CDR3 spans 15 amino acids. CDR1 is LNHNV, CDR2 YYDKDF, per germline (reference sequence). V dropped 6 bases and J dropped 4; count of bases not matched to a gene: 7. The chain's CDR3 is CATRPTSGGTYEQYF. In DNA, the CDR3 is TGTGCCACCAGGCCTACTAGCGGGGGGACGTACGAGCAGTACTTC.

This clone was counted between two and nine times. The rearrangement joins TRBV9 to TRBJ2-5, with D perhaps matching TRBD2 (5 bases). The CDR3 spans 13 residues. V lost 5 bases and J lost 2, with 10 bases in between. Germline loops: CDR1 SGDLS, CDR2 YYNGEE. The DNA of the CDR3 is TGTGCCAGCAGTCCCGGGATTCAAGAGACCCAGTACTTC. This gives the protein CASSPGIQETQYF. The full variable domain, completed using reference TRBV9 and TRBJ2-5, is DSGVTQTPKHLITATGQRVTLRCSPRSGDLSVYWYQQSLDQGLQFLIQYYNGEERAKGNILERFSAQQFPDLHSELNLSSLELGDSALYFCASSPGIQETQYFGPGTRLLVL.

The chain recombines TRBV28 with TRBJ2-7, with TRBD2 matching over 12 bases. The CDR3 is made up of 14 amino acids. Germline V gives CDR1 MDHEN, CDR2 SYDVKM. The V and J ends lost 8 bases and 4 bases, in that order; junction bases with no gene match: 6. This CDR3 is CASQTSGSRYEQYF. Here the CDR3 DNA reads TGTGCCAGCCAGACTAGCGGGAGTCGTTACGAGCAGTACTTC.

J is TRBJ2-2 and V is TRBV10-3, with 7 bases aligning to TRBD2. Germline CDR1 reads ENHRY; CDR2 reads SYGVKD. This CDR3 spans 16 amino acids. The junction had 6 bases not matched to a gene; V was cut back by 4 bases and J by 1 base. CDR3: CAISGSGLENTGELFF. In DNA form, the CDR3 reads TGTGCCATCAGTGGGAGTGGACTAGAGAACACCGGGGAGCTGTTTTTT.